This T cell receptor beta chain was sequenced in a study of CD8+CD57+ T cells in acquired aplastic anemia. Study details: Sorting CD4+ and CD8+ cells gave DNA averaging 3.2 ug.

A word on this clonotype: Its antigen is unidentified.

For sequencing, patients were chosen who had shown expansion of CD8+CD57+ cells by flow cytometry. Among the patients, all had severe acquired aplastic anemia. Genomic DNA templated the TCR beta VDJ and CDR3 profiling. TCRdb reprocessed the reads with MiXCR, giving one entry per CDR3 protein. The sample yields about 160,000 distinct CDR3 sequences, around 43% seen once. Whole-study results and caveats: Any difference that existed in CD8+ Simpson's diversity between patients and controls was not significant.

CDR3 length: 13 residues. The germline V gene has CDR1 ENHRY and CDR2 SYGVKD. The TCR originated in a human donor with aplastic anemia. Sequences were obtained from sorted CD4+, CD8+, or CD8+CD57+ T cells (not recorded which) from PBMCs. The chain couples TRBV10-3 to TRBJ2-5, with 9 bases matching TRBD1. The better agreement between TRBJ2-7 and the DNA end casts doubt on the J call. CDR3 sequence: CVSRDRERGEQYF. For the CDR3, the DNA is TGTGTTAGCAGGGACAGGGAACGAGGCGAGCAGTACTTC.